This TCR beta chain was recovered during a study of blood T cells in healthy people across ages (dated by TCRdb to between 2014 and 2017). Context from the whole study: Template switching captured roughly one uniquely barcoded TCR beta cDNA molecule per two T cells in model experiments. Using deep sequencing normalized with unique cDNA molecular identifiers, the study measured how TCR beta repertoire diversity changes with age. The donors were split into four age groups: young (average 16 years), middle-aged (about 40), aged (about 56) and long-lived (roughly 86). To avoid experimental bias, donors of different ages were distributed randomly across sequencing lanes. For two donors (one aged 18 to 30 and one aged 80 or older), the study analyzed two additional independent replicas of 1 million unique cDNA reads from the same blood draw. Broad study findings and their caveats: Compared with the aged group, the long-lived group had more naive CD4+ T cells, fewer expanded clones and increased TCR diversity, a pattern suggesting age selection. Since profiling was done on bulk unsorted PBMCs, naive and antigen-experienced compartments could not be conclusively compared. Estimates of total diversity based on one million sequenced T cells were considered lower bounds and underestimates. As age increased, observed TCR beta diversity per million T cells dropped in a roughly linear way, and a significant reduction was already evident by age roughly 36. Observed TCR beta diversity correlated strongly with the percentage of naive T cells measured by flow cytometry. Donor CMV infection status was unknown, potentially confounding age-related changes in expanded clonotypes.

A few counts support this clonotype. It lacks a known antigen. No qualities accompany the bases; no much larger clone lies one base away. Library preparation employed 5' RACE. Sequenced using an Illumina HiSeq 2500. The second PCR ran for about 6 to 11 cycles and used a J-beta primer mix along with a sample-barcoded 5' primer. A unique molecular identifier was introduced onto each TCR beta cDNA molecule by a template-switch 5' adaptor carrying 12 random nucleotides. At least 3 million CDR3-containing paired-end reads were obtained from each sample. First-strand cDNA synthesis was performed from all RNA using the Mint cDNA synthesis kit, with priming by a TRBC-specific oligonucleotide. Following uracil-DNA glycosylase treatment, a first 18-cycle PCR with universal primers M1SS and BC2_uni_R was performed on all cDNA. Per the original workflow: For normalization, 1 million high-quality reads, each with a distinct molecular identifier, were randomly selected from each sample. Instead of being binned into consensus sequences, reads with shared molecular identifiers were discarded. MiTCR, run with a Q25 quality threshold and the strictest error-elimination algorithm, handled CDR3 identification, clonotype clustering and error correction. Lower-bound total TCR beta diversity was estimated with a nonparametric unseen species model using Euler transformation. Using fastp trimming at Q25 and MiXCR clonotype assembly, TCRdb reanalyzed the public sequencing data and kept in-frame beta chains. All rows with the same CDR3 protein become a single entry with the most common DNA and genes. It is TCRdb's table, rather than the study itself, that gives the V and J calls and clone size. This sample gives about 720,000 distinct CDR3 sequences in total; around a fifth of them show up just once. The ten most abundant clones make up around 21% of the sample.

Donors were approximately 42 systemically healthy Caucasian individuals from Russia aged roughly 6 to 90 years. Each donor gave roughly 9 milliliters of peripheral blood, drawn into EDTA-treated Vacutainer tubes. Ficoll-Paque density-gradient centrifugation was used to isolate PBMCs, with at least 7 million per sample. Trizol reagent was used to extract total RNA from the PBMCs, yielding at least 5.5 micrograms per sample. The percentages of naive CD45RAhigh/CD27high T cells were determined by flow cytometry on a PBMC aliquot from every donor. A distance of 12 bases separates the germline ends of V and J, which lose 2 bases and 4 bases respectively. Taken from the germline V gene (reference sequence), the CDR1 and CDR2 loops are MNHEY and SMNVEV. The CDR3 runs 15 amino acids, cysteine and phenylalanine included. The DNA shown is the 45-base CDR3, in frame from base 1.

The sample taken for sequencing was blood. This chain joins TRBV27 to TRBJ1-5, with the D gene uncertain. The receptor was isolated from a man aged 70 or older in good health. CDR3 sequence: CASSLIGSTNQPQHF. The sequence in DNA is TGTGCCAGCAGTTTAATCGGTTCTACTAATCAGCCCCAGCATTTT.